Only a few counts were recorded for the clone carrying this TCR beta chain. Its specificity is not known. Donors had nominal health at sampling but likely had unrecorded immune exposures. PCR amplification relied on 60 Vbeta primers (plus 13 Jbeta primers). Sequencing was performed with immunoSEQ multiplex PCR; in TCRdb, only in-frame clones are kept and a portion is missing. Of some 69,000 clones detected, 70% to 85% appear once; the ten largest clones hold less than 3.5%. These data are taken from a study of cytomegalovirus exposure and HLA in healthy donors. Overall study results and limits: Using the classifier, cytomegalovirus status was reportedly diagnosed with high specificity and sensitivity.

The length of the CDR3 is 13 residues. V gave up 4 bases and J gave up 8 bases, with 14 bases separating them. Germline assignment: CDR1 SGHAT and CDR2 FQDESV (reference sequence). The receptor was derived from a woman under 40 in good health and CMV-seronegative. The chain is built from TRBV11-1 and TRBJ1-2; TRBD1 is a possible D gene (6 bases). Sample: PBMCs. CDR3 sequence (DNA): TGTGCCAGCAGCTCTCAGGGGATCGAAGGCTACACCTTC. This translates into CASSSQGIEGYTF.